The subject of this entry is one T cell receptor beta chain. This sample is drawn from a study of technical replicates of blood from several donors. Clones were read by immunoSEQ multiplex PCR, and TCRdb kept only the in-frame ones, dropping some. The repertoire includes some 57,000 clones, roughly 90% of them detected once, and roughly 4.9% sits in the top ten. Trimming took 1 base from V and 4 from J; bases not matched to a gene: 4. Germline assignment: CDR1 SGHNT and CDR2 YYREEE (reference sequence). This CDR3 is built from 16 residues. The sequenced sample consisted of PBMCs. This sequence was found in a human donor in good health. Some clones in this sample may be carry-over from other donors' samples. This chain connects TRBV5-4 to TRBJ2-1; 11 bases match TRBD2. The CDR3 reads CASSLRIAGGYNEQFF. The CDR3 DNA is TGTGCCAGCAGCTTGCGAATAGCGGGGGGGTACAATGAGCAGTTCTTC.